The sequence of this TCR beta chain was determined in a study of blood T cell repertoires in COVID-19. Background on the study: The samples span acute and convalescent COVID-19 from the United States, Italy and Spain. From T cells, B-cell-depleted T cells, or PBMCs came the material, which was cDNA or gDNA.

Authors' processing steps: Amplifying reference gene primers gave estimates of nucleated cell counts. Sequencing was performed with immunoSEQ multiplex PCR; in TCRdb, only in-frame clones are kept and a portion is missing. The V and J calls and the clone size are those of that table, but D and trimming were determined from the DNA. The top ten clones hold 6.5% to 9% of a sample with a few hundred thousand clones, 65% to 90% of them seen once. This clone was observed a single time. Source material: peripheral blood. This receptor was taken from a woman aged 45 to 65 with acute or convalescent COVID-19.

As DNA, the CDR3 is TGTGCCAGCAGCTCCTCCGGGACAGGGGGCAATGAGCAGTTCTTC. Amino acid sequence: CASSSSGTGGNEQFF. The chain joins TRBV7-9 to TRBJ2-1; 11 bases map to TRBD1. This CDR3 is built from 15 residues. Germline CDR1 SEHNR, CDR2 FQNEAQ (reference sequence). Trimming removed 4 bases from V and 6 bases from J; junction bases left unmatched: 5.